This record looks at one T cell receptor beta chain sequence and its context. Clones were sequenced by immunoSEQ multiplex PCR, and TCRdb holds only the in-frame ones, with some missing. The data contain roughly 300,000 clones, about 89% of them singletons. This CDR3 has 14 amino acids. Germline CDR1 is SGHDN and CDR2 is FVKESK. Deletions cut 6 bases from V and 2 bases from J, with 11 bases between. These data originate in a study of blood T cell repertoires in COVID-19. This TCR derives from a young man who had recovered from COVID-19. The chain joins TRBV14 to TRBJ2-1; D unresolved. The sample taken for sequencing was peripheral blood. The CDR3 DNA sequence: TGTGCCAGCAGTCCCGGGTCCACCTACAATGAGCAGTTCTTC. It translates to CASSPGSTYNEQFF.